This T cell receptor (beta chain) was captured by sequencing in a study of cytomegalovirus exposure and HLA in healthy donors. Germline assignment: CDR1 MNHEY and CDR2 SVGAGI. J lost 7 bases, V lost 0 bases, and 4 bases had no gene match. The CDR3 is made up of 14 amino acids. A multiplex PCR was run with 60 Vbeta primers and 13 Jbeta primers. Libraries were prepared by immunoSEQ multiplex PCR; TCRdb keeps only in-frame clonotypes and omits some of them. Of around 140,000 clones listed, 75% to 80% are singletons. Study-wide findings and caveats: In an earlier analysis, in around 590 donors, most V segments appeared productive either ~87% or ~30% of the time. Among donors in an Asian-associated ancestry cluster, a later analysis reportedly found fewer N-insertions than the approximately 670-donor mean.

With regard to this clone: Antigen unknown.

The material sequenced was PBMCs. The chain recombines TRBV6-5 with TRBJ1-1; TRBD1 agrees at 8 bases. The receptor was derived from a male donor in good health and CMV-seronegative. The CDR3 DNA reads TGTGCCAGCAGTTACTCTAGGACAGGGAATGAAGCTTTCTTT. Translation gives CASSYSRTGNEAFF.